This T cell receptor beta chain originates from a study of OX40 agonist ivuxolimab in advanced cancers. The wider study: With ivuxolimab, an agonistic anti-OX40 (CD134) antibody, patients were treated. Study outcomes and limitations: Certain nonresponders likewise exhibited a low normalized T-cell clonal expansion.

Sequencing was performed with immunoSEQ multiplex PCR; in TCRdb, only in-frame clones are kept and a portion is missing. The sample lists around 38,000 clones, about 80% occurring once. This CDR3 is 13 amino acids long. Germline CDR1 reads GTSNPN; CDR2 reads SVGIG (reference sequence). Trimming removed 0 bases from V and 5 bases from J, with 8 bases in between. This clone was recorded once. No antigen is known for it. The input for sequencing was CD4+ or CD8+ T cells sorted from blood, taken in a trial of the OX40 agonist ivuxolimab. The clonotype originates from an adult with an advanced solid tumor such as melanoma, head and neck, liver or kidney cancer. The gene calls are TRBV30 and TRBJ1-3; D gene ambiguous. CDR3: CAWSVATRNTIYF. The CDR3, as DNA: TGTGCCTGGAGTGTCGCAACCCGAAACACCATATATTTT. The entire variable domain, with the rest obtained from reference TRBV30 and TRBJ1-3, is as follows: SQTIHQWPATLVQPVGSPLSLECTVEGTSNPNLYWYRQAAGRGLQLLFYSVGIGQISSEVPQNLSASRPQDRQFILSSKKLLLSDSGFYLCAWSVATRNTIYFGEGSWLTVV.